The T cell receptor (beta chain) under discussion was sequenced for a study of cytomegalovirus exposure and HLA in healthy donors. This CDR3 has 14 amino acids. V gave up 3 bases and J gave up 2 bases, with 11 bases separating them. The germline V gene has CDR1 LNHDA and CDR2 SQIVND (reference sequence). This clone has more than one count but fewer than ten. Its antigen is undetermined. Regarding the study as a whole: Most subjects had HLA-A and HLA-B alleles reportedly predicted accurately by TCR beta sequences. In the analysis, some V segments, TRBV6-2 and TRBV6-3 included, were excluded as indistinguishable.

Both 60 Vbeta primers and 13 Jbeta primers went into the PCR. Some clones are missing from TCRdb's copy, which holds only in-frame ones; the method was immunoSEQ multiplex PCR. The sample carries 95,000 to 100,000 clones, under 80% recorded once. The sequence was obtained from a man between 35 and 55 years old in good health and CMV-seropositive. The sequencing sample was made of PBMCs. The chain combines TRBV19 with TRBJ2-7, with D perhaps TRBD1 (7 bases). In DNA, the CDR3 is TGTGCCAGTAGTATCCAGGGGGGACCCTACGAGCAGTACTTC. Translation gives CASSIQGGPYEQYF. Variable domain in full (rest from reference TRBV19 and TRBJ2-7): DGGITQSPKYLFRKEGQNVTLSCEQNLNHDAMYWYRQDPGQGLRLIYYSQIVNDFQKGDIAEGYSVSREKKESFPLTVTSAQKNPTAFYLCASSIQGGPYEQYFGPGTRLTVT.